The 31 T cell receptor beta chains given below trace back to one sample, sequenced in a study of shared clonotypes between healthy human individuals. Generated by immunoSEQ multiplex PCR, the TCRdb table keeps only in-frame clones and is missing some. The sample consists of 2 million to 3 million clones, roughly 93% of them appearing once. The sample consisted of naive CD4+ T cells from PBMCs. Subset specified: CD45RA+ positively selected. Receptors originate from a man younger than 35 in good health. Some clones in this sample may be carry-over from other donors' samples.

The genes are TRBV19 and TRBJ1-2; D perhaps matches TRBD1 (5 bases). Germline assignment: CDR1 LNHDA and CDR2 SQIVND (reference sequence). The V gene lost 9 bases and the J gene lost 4 bases, with 21 bases spanning the gap. The CDR3 covers 15 residues. This CDR3 is CASLMGHLGSYGYTF. The CDR3, as DNA: TGTGCCAGCCTTATGGGGCACCTTGGGAGCTATGGCTACACCTTC.

CDR3 in DNA: TGTGCCAGCAGCCCACGGGATACAGGGGAGGGTGGCTACACCTTC. Amino acid sequence: CASSPRDTGEGGYTF. The V gene is TRBV27, the J gene TRBJ1-2, with 7 bases aligning to TRBD1. Germline values: CDR1 MNHEY, CDR2 SMNVEV (reference sequence). This CDR3 spans 15 amino acids. V shed 6 bases, J shed 7 bases, and the junction held 14 bases outside the gene matches.

The chain joins TRBV28 to TRBJ2-3, with D possibly TRBD2 on 6 matching bases. The CDR3 spans 16 residues. Trimming removed 3 bases from V and 0 bases from J, with 13 bases in between. Germline values: CDR1 MDHEN, CDR2 SYDVKM. DNA of the CDR3: TGTGCCAGCAGTTTCGGGCCTAGCGAGAGCACAGATACGCAGTATTTT. This gives the protein CASSFGPSESTDTQYF.

This chain joins TRBV4-1 and TRBJ1-6, with D possibly being TRBD1 (6 bases). There are 15 residues in the CDR3. Trimming cost V 4 bases and J 6 bases, with 13 bases left between them. The germline gives CDR1 MGHRA, CDR2 YSYEKL. Here the CDR3 DNA reads TGCGCCAGCAGCCCCTCGGGAGGGGGTAATTCACCCCTCCACTTT. Translated: CASSPSGGGNSPLHF.

This chain links TRBV6-1 with TRBJ2-7, with D possibly called TRBD1 or TRBD2 (5 bases each). Trimming took 1 base from V and 3 from J, leaving 16 bases between them. Germline CDR1 MNHNS, CDR2 SASEGT. The CDR3 runs 16 residues. The CDR3 DNA sequence: TGTGCCAGCAGTGAAGGAACCGGGACCGTGAACTACGAGCAGTACTTC. This codes for CASSEGTGTVNYEQYF.

The gene calls are TRBV11-2 and TRBJ2-5; TRBD2 agrees at 7 bases. The germline gives CDR1 SGHAT, CDR2 FQNNGV. CDR3 length: 14 residues. The junction had 2 bases not matched to a gene; V was cut back by 2 bases and J by 2 bases. The CDR3 is CASSLQAGQETQYF. The CDR3 DNA reads as TGTGCCAGCAGCTTACAAGCGGGGCAAGAGACCCAGTACTTC.

This clone was recorded a few times. The chain joins TRBV28 to TRBJ1-1, with no clear D. This CDR3 comprises 12 residues. CDR1 MDHEN and CDR2 SYDVKM come from the germline V gene. The ends were cut back, 2 bases at V and 4 bases at J, with 5 bases in the middle. CDR3: CASSLESTEAFF. CDR3 DNA: TGTGCCAGCAGTTTAGAATCCACTGAAGCTTTCTTT.

This chain uses TRBV25-1 with TRBJ2-1; D is unclear. Trimming left V 3 bases short and J 3 bases short, with 9 bases between. The CDR3 loop spans 14 amino acids. Germline values: CDR1 MGHDK, CDR2 SYGVNS. CDR3 amino acids: CASSDGDGYNEQFF. DNA for the CDR3: TGTGCCAGCAGTGACGGAGACGGCTACAATGAGCAGTTCTTC.

Of note for this clone: Additional DNA sequences in this sample encode the identical CDR3. The V gene is TRBV5-4, the J gene TRBJ2-7, with TRBD1 matching over 8 bases. The CDR3 spans 14 residues. Germline V gene lookup returns CDR1 SGHNT and CDR2 YYREEE (reference sequence). V dropped 0 bases and J dropped 2; count of bases not matched to a gene: 1. Here the CDR3 reads CASSLAGGPYEQYF. CDR3 DNA sequence: TGTGCCAGCAGCTTGGCAGGGGGCCCCTACGAGCAGTACTTC. The full variable domain, completed using reference TRBV5-4 and TRBJ2-7, is ETGVTQSPTHLIKTRGQQVTLRCSSQSGHNTVSWYQQALGQGPQFIFQYYREEENGRGNFPPRFSGLQFPNYSSELNVNALELDDSALYLCASSLAGGPYEQYFGPGTRLTVT.

CDR3 nucleotide sequence: TGTGCCAGCTCGTTGGGACAGGGGGCTTTGCTGGGTAACACTGAAGCTTTCTTT. Its translation: CASSLGQGALLGNTEAFF. This rearrangement joins TRBV18 to TRBJ1-1; 12 bases fit TRBD1. Germline V CDR1 and CDR2: KGHSH, LQKENI. V lost 6 bases, J lost 2 bases, and 13 bases stayed unmatched. The CDR3 is made up of 18 amino acids.

V gene TRBV6-1 combines with J gene TRBJ2-5; possible D gene TRBD1, 6 bases. Trimming took off 7 bases at V and 5 bases at J, with 20 bases between the two ends. This CDR3 region has 15 residues. CDR1 is MNHNS, CDR2 SASEGT, per germline. The CDR3 protein is CASNRTPQGPETQYF. CDR3 bases: TGTGCCAGCAACCGAACTCCTCAGGGGCCTGAGACCCAGTACTTC.

This chain uses TRBV28 with TRBJ1-1; no clear D. The germline CDR1 and CDR2 sequences are MDHEN and SYDVKM. V lost 5 bases and J lost 11, with 12 bases in between. The CDR3 totals 11 residues. The CDR3 nucleotides are TGTGCCAGCAGTATCTCCGGATGGGCTTTCTTT. Translating gives CASSISGWAFF.

The chain recombines TRBV6-5 with TRBJ2-7; 8 bases agree with TRBD1. CDR3 length: 15 residues. V shed 0 bases, J shed 2 bases, and the junction held 3 bases outside the gene matches. From germline, CDR1 is MNHEY and CDR2 SVGAGI. The CDR3 bases are TGTGCCAGCAGTTACTCAAGACAGGGGCCCTACGAGCAGTACTTC. It is translated as CASSYSRQGPYEQYF.

The V gene is TRBV7-2, the J gene TRBJ2-5, with a possible D match to TRBD1 (7 bases). V was shortened by 5 bases and J by 5 bases, with 18 bases between the two germline ends. The CDR3 is made up of 15 amino acids. From germline, CDR1 is SGHTA and CDR2 FQGNSA. CDR3 amino acids: CASSLEQGSGETQYF. As DNA, the CDR3 is TGTGCCAGCAGCCTCGAACAGGGGAGCGGGGAGACCCAGTACTTC.

The V call is TRBV5-1, the J call TRBJ1-3; D not certain. This CDR3 region has 16 residues. In germline, CDR1 is SGHRS, CDR2 YFSETQ. Trimming left V 4 bases short and J 0 bases short, with 14 bases between. CDR3 sequence: CASSGRTADSGNTIYF. The CDR3 DNA reads TGCGCCAGCAGCGGTAGGACGGCCGACTCTGGAAACACCATATATTTT. Based on the CDR3 plus reference TRBV5-1 and TRBJ1-3, the full variable domain is KAGVTQTPRYLIKTRGQQVTLSCSPISGHRSVSWYQQTPGQGLQFLFEYFSETQRNKGNFPGRFSGRQFSNSRSEMNVSTLELGDSALYLCASSGRTADSGNTIYFGEGSWLTVV.

The chain carries TRBV7-6 and TRBJ1-1; D remains unclear. CDR1 SGHVS and CDR2 FNYEAQ come from the germline V gene. The CDR3 totals 15 residues. Deletions cut 2 bases from V and 5 bases from J, with 15 bases between. CDR3 in DNA: TGTGCCAGCAGCTTAATGGCGGGTACGGGGACTGAAGCTTTCTTT. Translated: CASSLMAGTGTEAFF.

This rearrangement joins TRBV2 to TRBJ2-7; 9 bases are a match to TRBD1. Unmatched junction bases numbered 7, after V lost 4 bases and J lost 3 bases. CDR1 is SNHLY, CDR2 FYNNEI, per germline. The CDR3 is made up of 15 amino acids. The CDR3 loop reads CASSGAGQGGYEQYF. The CDR3 DNA reads as TGTGCCAGCAGTGGGGCGGGACAGGGTGGCTACGAGCAGTACTTC.

Note on this clone: Within the sample, other DNA sequences also encode this same CDR3. This chain links TRBV19 with TRBJ2-7, with 8 bases aligning to TRBD2. The ends lost 3 bases at V and 6 bases at J; junction bases unmatched: 4. Germline-derived CDR1 and CDR2 are LNHDA and SQIVND (reference sequence). CDR3 length: 13 amino acids. The CDR3 is CASSIGRAGEQYF. Here the CDR3 DNA reads TGTGCCAGTAGTATCGGGAGGGCCGGCGAGCAGTACTTC.

This chain links TRBV29-1 with TRBJ1-2, with D unclear. Germline V gives CDR1 SQVTM, CDR2 ANQGSEA. Trimming cost V 6 bases and J 2 bases, with 13 bases left between them. The CDR3 covers 13 residues. The DNA of the CDR3 is TGCAGCGTCTCAACTGGCAGGAACTATGGCTACACCTTC. Translating gives CSVSTGRNYGYTF.

The chain employs TRBV19 and TRBJ2-1; TRBD2 aligns across 7 bases. Trimming took 5 bases from V and 9 from J; bases not matched to a gene: 1. Germline lookup yields CDR1 LNHDA and CDR2 SQIVND (reference sequence). The CDR3 is 11 amino acids. CDR3 region: CASSRGSEQFF. Written as DNA, the CDR3 is TGTGCCAGTAGTCGCGGGAGTGAGCAGTTCTTC.

This chain connects TRBV28 to TRBJ2-5, with 8 nucleotides matching TRBD2. This CDR3 contains 17 residues. Germline-derived CDR1 and CDR2 are MDHEN and SYDVKM. With 5 bases clipped from V and 7 bases from J, the junction kept 18 bases outside the gene matches. DNA of the CDR3: TGTGCCAGCAGTCCCCCCGGGGGAGCGGGAGCACTCGTGACCCAGTACTTC. The encoded protein is CASSPPGGAGALVTQYF. The full variable domain, completed using reference TRBV28 and TRBJ2-5, is DVKVTQSSRYLVKRTGEKVFLECVQDMDHENMFWYRQDPGLGLRLIYFSYDVKMKEKGDIPEGYSVSREKKERFSLILESASTNQTSMYLCASSPPGGAGALVTQYFGPGTRLLVL.

This chain links TRBV30 with TRBJ2-2; 8 nucleotides line up with TRBD2. From germline, CDR1 is GTSNPN and CDR2 SVGIG (reference sequence). Trimming took 5 bases from V and 0 from J; bases not matched to a gene: 2. The length of the CDR3 is 14 residues. For the CDR3, the DNA is TGTGCCTGGTCGACTAGCGCGAACACCGGGGAGCTGTTTTTT. This encodes CAWSTSANTGELFF.

This sequence joins TRBV7-2 and TRBJ2-3; 9 bases align to TRBD2. This CDR3 has 16 residues. Germline trimming cut 5 bases from V and 2 bases from J; bases unmatched to any gene: 8. From germline, CDR1 is SGHTA and CDR2 FQGNSA. In DNA form, the CDR3 reads TGTGCCAGCAGCCCTTTTGCGGGAGGGCACACAGATACGCAGTATTTT. Amino acid sequence: CASSPFAGGHTDTQYF.

As concerns this clone: This CDR3 is also generated by other DNA sequences in the sample. The chain recombines TRBV5-1 with TRBJ2-5; 16 bases are shared with TRBD2. Germline loops: CDR1 SGHRS, CDR2 YFSETQ. Trimming at V came to 4 bases and at J to 2 bases, leaving 2 bases not matched to a gene. The CDR3 runs 16 residues. CDR3 sequence (DNA): TGCGCCAGCAGCCCGGGACTAGCGGGAGGGCAAGAGACCCAGTACTTC. It translates to CASSPGLAGGQETQYF. The complete variable domain, with remaining parts taken from reference TRBV5-1 and TRBJ2-5, reads KAGVTQTPRYLIKTRGQQVTLSCSPISGHRSVSWYQQTPGQGLQFLFEYFSETQRNKGNFPGRFSGRQFSNSRSEMNVSTLELGDSALYLCASSPGLAGGQETQYFGPGTRLLVL.

V is TRBV10-3 and J is TRBJ1-3, with D tentatively TRBD1 (6 bases). V was shortened by 0 bases and J by 0 bases, with 12 bases between the two germline ends. The CDR3 is made up of 17 amino acids. CDR1 is ENHRY and CDR2 is SYGVKD in the germline V gene. CDR3 nucleotide sequence: TGTGCCATCAGTGAGTCTTGGGGGGCCGCCTCTGGAAACACCATATATTTT. Protein sequence: CAISESWGAASGNTIYF.

The chain has TRBV6-1 and TRBJ1-1; D gene unclear. CDR1 and CDR2 (germline): MNHNS, SASEGT. The CDR3 consists of 13 residues. Trimming took off 2 bases at V and 5 bases at J, with 9 bases between the two ends. In nucleotides, the CDR3 is TGTGCCAGCAGTGAATTGGAGCAAACTGAAGCTTTCTTT. It translates to CASSELEQTEAFF.

The chain couples TRBV5-1 to TRBJ1-1; possibly TRBD1 for D (5 bases). Deletions cut 5 bases from V and 6 bases from J, with 17 bases between. The CDR3 length is 14 residues. Germline CDR1 SGHRS, CDR2 YFSETQ. CDR3 loop: CASRLRGENSEAFF. For the CDR3, the DNA is TGCGCCAGCAGGCTGCGGGGGGAAAATTCTGAAGCTTTCTTT.

The V gene is TRBV5-1, the J gene TRBJ2-7; perhaps TRBD2 as D (6 bases). The CDR3 sequence is 15 residues long. V lost 0 bases and J 3 bases, leaving 13 bases between the germline ends. Germline CDR1 SGHRS, CDR2 YFSETQ. The CDR3 region has the DNA TGCGCCAGCAGCTTGGCCCAGGGAGGTCTCTACGAGCAGTACTTC. Its translation: CASSLAQGGLYEQYF.

This chain joins TRBV19 and TRBJ2-5; 7 bases are a match to TRBD2. This CDR3 has 16 residues. V trimming: 5 bases; J trimming: 5 bases; junction bases outside the gene matches: 14. From germline, CDR1 is LNHDA and CDR2 SQIVND (reference sequence). The CDR3 DNA is TGTGCCAGTAGTTGGCCGGGAGGCCCCCGAGGGGAGACCCAGTACTTC. It is translated as CASSWPGGPRGETQYF.

Regarding this clone: Within the sample, other DNA sequences also encode this same CDR3. The gene calls are TRBV5-1 and TRBJ1-5; no clear D gene. V lost 3 bases and J lost 7, with 11 bases in between. Germline V gives CDR1 SGHRS, CDR2 YFSETQ. The CDR3 contains 13 residues. The CDR3 here is CASSSGVNQPQHF. The CDR3 DNA sequence: TGCGCCAGCAGCTCCGGGGTGAACCAGCCCCAGCATTTT. Complete variable domain (other parts from reference TRBV5-1 and TRBJ1-5): KAGVTQTPRYLIKTRGQQVTLSCSPISGHRSVSWYQQTPGQGLQFLFEYFSETQRNKGNFPGRFSGRQFSNSRSEMNVSTLELGDSALYLCASSSGVNQPQHFGDGTRLSIL.

The chain links TRBV28 to TRBJ1-5, with 8 bases that match TRBD1. The CDR3 is 15 residues long. The J segment lost 6 bases and the V segment lost 6 bases, leaving 10 bases of the junction unmatched. Germline CDR1 and CDR2: MDHEN and SYDVKM. Written as DNA, the CDR3 is TGTGCCAGCAGAAGACCCCAGGGGGCGGGTCAGCCCCAGCATTTT. Its translation is CASRRPQGAGQPQHF.